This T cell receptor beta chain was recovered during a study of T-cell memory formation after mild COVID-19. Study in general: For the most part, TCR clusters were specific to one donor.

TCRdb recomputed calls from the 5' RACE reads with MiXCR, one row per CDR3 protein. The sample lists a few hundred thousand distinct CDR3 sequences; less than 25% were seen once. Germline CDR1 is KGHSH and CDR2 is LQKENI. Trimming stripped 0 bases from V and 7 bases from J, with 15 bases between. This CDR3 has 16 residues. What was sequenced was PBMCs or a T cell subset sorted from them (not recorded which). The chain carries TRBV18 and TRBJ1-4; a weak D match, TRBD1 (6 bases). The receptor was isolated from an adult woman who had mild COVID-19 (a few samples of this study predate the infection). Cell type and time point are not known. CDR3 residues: CASSPPTGSRGEKLFF. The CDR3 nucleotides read TGTGCCAGCTCACCACCCACCGGGTCCAGGGGTGAAAAACTGTTTTTT.